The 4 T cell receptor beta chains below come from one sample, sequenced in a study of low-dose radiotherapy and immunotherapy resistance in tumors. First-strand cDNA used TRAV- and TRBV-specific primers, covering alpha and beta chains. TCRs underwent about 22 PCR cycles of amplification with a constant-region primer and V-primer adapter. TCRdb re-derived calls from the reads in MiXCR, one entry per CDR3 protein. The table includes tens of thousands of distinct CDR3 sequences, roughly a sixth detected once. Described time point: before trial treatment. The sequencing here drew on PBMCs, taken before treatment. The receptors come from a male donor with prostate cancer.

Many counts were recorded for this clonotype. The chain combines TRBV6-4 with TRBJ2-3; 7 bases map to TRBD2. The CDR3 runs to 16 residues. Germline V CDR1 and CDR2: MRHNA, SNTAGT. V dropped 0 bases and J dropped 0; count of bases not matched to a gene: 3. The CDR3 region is CASSDSSGGSTDTQYF. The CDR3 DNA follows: TGTGCCAGCAGTGACTCGTCGGGGGGAAGCACAGATACGCAGTATTTT.

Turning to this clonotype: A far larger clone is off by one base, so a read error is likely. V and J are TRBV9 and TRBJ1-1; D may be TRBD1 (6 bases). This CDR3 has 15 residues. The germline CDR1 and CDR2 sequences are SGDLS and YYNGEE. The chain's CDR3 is CANSLPPRGVYQAFF. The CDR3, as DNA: TGTGCCAACAGCTTACCCCCCAGGGGCGTGTATCAAGCTTTCTTT. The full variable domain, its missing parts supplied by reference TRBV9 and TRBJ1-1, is DSGVTQTPKHLITATGQRVTLRCSPRSGDLSVYWYQQSLDQGLQFLIQYYNGEERAKGNILERFSAQQFPDLHSELNLSSLELGDSALYFCANSLPPRGVYQAFFGQGTRLTVV.

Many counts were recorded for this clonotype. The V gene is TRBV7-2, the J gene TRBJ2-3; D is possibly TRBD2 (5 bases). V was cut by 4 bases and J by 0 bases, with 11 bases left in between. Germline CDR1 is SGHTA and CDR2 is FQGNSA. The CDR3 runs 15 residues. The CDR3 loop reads CASSSNGGSTDTQYF. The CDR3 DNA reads TGTGCCAGCAGCTCGAACGGCGGGAGCACAGATACGCAGTATTTT.

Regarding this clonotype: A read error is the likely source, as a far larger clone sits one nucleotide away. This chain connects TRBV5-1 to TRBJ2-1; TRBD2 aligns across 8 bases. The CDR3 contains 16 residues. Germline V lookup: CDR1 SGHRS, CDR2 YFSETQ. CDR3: CASNQVLAGGDNEQFF. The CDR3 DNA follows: TGTGCCAGCAACCAAGTCCTGGCGGGGGGTGACAATGAGCAGTTCTTC.